This T cell receptor beta chain was obtained from a study of T cells after posttransplantation cyclophosphamide. Sequencing used immunoSEQ multiplex PCR; TCRdb keeps in-frame clones, though not all of them. The sample records about 6,000 clones, more than 95% being singletons. The CDR3 is 15 residues long. Germline CDR1 is MNHEY and CDR2 is SVGAGI. V shed 2 bases and J shed 6 bases, with 13 bases lying between them. This TCR was recovered from a man in his forties in good health, CMV-negative, and a related stem cell transplant donor. The chain recombines TRBV6-5 with TRBJ2-2; possible D gene TRBD1, 5 bases. The sequenced material came from memory CD4+ T cells sorted from PBMCs. The CDR3 bases are TGTGCCAGCAGTTACAGAGATCTGGGGCCCGGGGAGCTGTTTTTT. This codes for CASSYRDLGPGELFF.